The 3 T cell receptor beta chains reported below all come from one sample, sequenced in a study of T cell responses to AZD1222 COVID-19 vaccine. Repertoires were generated with immunoSEQ multiplex PCR, while TCRdb's copy carries only in-frame clones and drops some. The sample lists about 93,000 clones; roughly nine tenths were seen once. The material sequenced was peripheral blood, taken 28 days after the second AZD1222 dose. The receptors here all came from an adult who received the AZD1222 COVID-19 vaccine.

A note on this clone: This CDR3 is also generated by other DNA sequences in the sample. The V and J genes are TRBV6-2 or TRBV6-3 and TRBJ2-5; D not resolved. The germline V and J ends were trimmed by 2 bases and 5 bases, with 3 bases remaining between them. The CDR3 has 11 residues. CDR1 and CDR2 from the germline V gene are MNHEY and SVGEGT. CDR3 bases: TGTGCCAGCAGTTACGGGGAGACCCAGTACTTC. This gives the protein CASSYGETQYF.

A single count supports this clone. The V and J genes are TRBV5-1 and TRBJ2-7; 9 bases fit TRBD2. Germline V CDR1 and CDR2: SGHRS, YFSETQ. The CDR3 is 17 amino acids. With 0 bases clipped from V and 6 bases from J, the junction kept 13 bases outside the gene matches. CDR3 nucleotides: TGCGCCAGCAGCTTGGGACGTTCTAGCGGGGTACCCAGCGAGCAGTACTTC. Translated: CASSLGRSSGVPSEQYF.

The rearrangement links TRBV30 to TRBJ2-1; the D gene is possibly TRBD1 (5 bases). The V gene's germline CDR1 is GTSNPN and CDR2 SVGIG (reference sequence). This CDR3 is 15 amino acids long. Trimming shortened V by 4 bases and J by 3 bases, and 16 bases separated the two germline ends. The CDR3 reads CAWNRDSPDYNEQFF. In DNA form, the CDR3 reads TGTGCCTGGAACCGAGACAGTCCCGACTACAATGAGCAGTTCTTC.